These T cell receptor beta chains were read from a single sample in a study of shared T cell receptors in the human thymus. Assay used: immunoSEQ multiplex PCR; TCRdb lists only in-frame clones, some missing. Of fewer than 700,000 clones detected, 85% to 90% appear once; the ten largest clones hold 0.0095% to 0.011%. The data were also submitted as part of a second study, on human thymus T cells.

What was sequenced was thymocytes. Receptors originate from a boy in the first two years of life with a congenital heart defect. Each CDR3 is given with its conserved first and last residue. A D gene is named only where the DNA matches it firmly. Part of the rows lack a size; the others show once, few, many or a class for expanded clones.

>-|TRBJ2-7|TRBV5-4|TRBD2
TGTGCCAGCAGCCCAGAGAGGTCAGGATCTAGCGGGAGGGCCTTCTACGAGCAGTACTTC
CASSPERSGSSGRAFYEQYF
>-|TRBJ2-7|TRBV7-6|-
TGTGCCAGCAGCTTAGACGAAGACAGCTACGAGCAGTACTTC
CASSLDEDSYEQYF
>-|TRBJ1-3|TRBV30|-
TGTGCCTGGAGCGGAGGGGGAAACACCATATATTTT
CAWSGGGNTIYF
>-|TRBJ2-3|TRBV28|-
TGTGCCAGCAGTCAAACTAGTTGCACAGATACGCAGTATTTT
CASSQTSCTDTQYF
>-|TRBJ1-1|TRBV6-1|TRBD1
TGTGCCACACAGACAGGGGCGGACACTGAAGCTTTCTTT
CATQTGADTEAFF
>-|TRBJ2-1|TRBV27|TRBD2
TGTGCCAGCAGCCATACTGGGAGGGGACTCTACAATGAGCAGTTCTTC
CASSHTGRGLYNEQFF
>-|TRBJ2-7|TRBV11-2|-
TGTGCCAGCAGCCTACAAGACTATCAGATCTCCTACGAGCAGTACTTC
CASSLQDYQISYEQYF
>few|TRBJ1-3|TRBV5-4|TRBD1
TGTGCCAGCAGCTCGGACAGGGGGTTCGACACCATATATTTT
CASSSDRGFDTIYF
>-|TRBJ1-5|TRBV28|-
TGTGCCAGCAGTTTAGGAGGAATTGGCAACTTCGGGGGCAATCAGCCCCAGCATTTT
CASSLGGIGNFGGNQPQHF
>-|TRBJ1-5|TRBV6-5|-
TGTGCCAGCAGTTCCGCTTCGACAGGTAATCAGCCCCAGCATTTT
CASSSASTGNQPQHF
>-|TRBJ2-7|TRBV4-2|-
TGTGCCAGCAGCCAAGATGCCGGGGAATCCTACGAGCAGTACTTC
CASSQDAGESYEQYF
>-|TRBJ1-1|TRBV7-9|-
TGTGCCAGCAGCTTAGCTACCGGGACACCACCAAACACTGAAGCTTTCTTT
CASSLATGTPPNTEAFF
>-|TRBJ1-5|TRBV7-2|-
TGTGCCAGCAGCTTAGAGAGGGTTGTAAGCAATCAGCCCCAGCATTTT
CASSLERVVSNQPQHF
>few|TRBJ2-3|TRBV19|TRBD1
TGTGCCAGTAGTATCAGGGGGCGAGGCACAGATACGCAGTATTTT
CASSIRGRGTDTQYF
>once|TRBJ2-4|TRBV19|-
TGTGCCCGTTGGCTGGCCCTAGCCAAAAACATTCAGTACTTC
CARWLALAKNIQYF
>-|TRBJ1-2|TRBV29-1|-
TGCAGCGGAATACGGGGGTCCGGCTACACCTTC
CSGIRGSGYTF
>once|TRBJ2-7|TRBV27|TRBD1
TGTGCCTGGGACAGAGGGTACGACGAGCAGTACTTC
CAWDRGYDEQYF
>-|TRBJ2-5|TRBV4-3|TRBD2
TGCGCCAGCAGCCAAGAGGACCGGGAGCGGGAGGAGACCCAGTACTTC
CASSQEDREREETQYF
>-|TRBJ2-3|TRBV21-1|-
TGTGCCAGCAGAGGGACAGGGGCCACAGATACGCAGTATTTT
CASRGTGATDTQYF
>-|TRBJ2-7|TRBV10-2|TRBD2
TGCGCCAGCGGATCTCTAGCGGGAGGGCCGGGCGAGCAGTACTTC
CASGSLAGGPGEQYF
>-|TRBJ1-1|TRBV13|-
TGTGCCAGCACCCGAAAGAAGTGGGGGCTTATGCGCACTGAAGCTTTCTTT
CASTRKKWGLMRTEAFF
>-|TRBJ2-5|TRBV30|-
TGTGCCTGGAGTGTACGGAGTTCGGAGACCCAGTACTTC
CAWSVRSSETQYF
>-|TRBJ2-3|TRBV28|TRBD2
TGTGCCAGCAGTTACACGACTAGCGGGAGGCCAGATACGCAGTATTTT
CASSYTTSGRPDTQYF
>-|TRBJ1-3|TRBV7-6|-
TGTGCCAGCAGCCCCCCGGGGGACGCTGGAAACACCATATATTTT
CASSPPGDAGNTIYF
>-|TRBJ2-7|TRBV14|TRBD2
TGTGCCAGCAGCCAAGACCTAGCGGGTTCGTACGAGCAGTACTTC
CASSQDLAGSYEQYF
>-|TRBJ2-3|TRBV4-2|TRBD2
TGTGCCAGCAGCCGCCAATCAACTAGCGGTAGCACAGATACGCAGTATTTT
CASSRQSTSGSTDTQYF
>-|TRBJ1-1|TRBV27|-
TGTGCCAGCACTTCCCAGTCAGGGGACGGAGCTTTCTTT
CASTSQSGDGAFF
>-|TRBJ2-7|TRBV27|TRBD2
TGTGCCAGCAGCCCCTCCTCGGGGGGCTCCTACGAGCAGTACTTC
CASSPSSGGSYEQYF
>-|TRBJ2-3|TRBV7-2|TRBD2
TGTGCCAGCAGCTTAGGAATTAGCGGGAGGGTCACAGATACGCAGTATTTT
CASSLGISGRVTDTQYF
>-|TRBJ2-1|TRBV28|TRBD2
TGTGCCAGCAGTCCCGAACTAGCGGGAGAGCAGAATGAGCAGTTCTTC
CASSPELAGEQNEQFF
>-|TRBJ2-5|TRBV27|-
TGTGCCAGCAGTTTATACTACGGGACACCGGTTCCAGAGACCCAGTACTTC
CASSLYYGTPVPETQYF
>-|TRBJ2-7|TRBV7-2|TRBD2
TGTGCCAGCAGCTTCCGGCGACTAGCGGGAGGCGGCGAGCAGTACTTC
CASSFRRLAGGGEQYF
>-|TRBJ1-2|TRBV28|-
TGTGCCAGCAGTTTAAGGGAGGAGGGTGGGGGAAACTATGGCTACACCTTC
CASSLREEGGGNYGYTF
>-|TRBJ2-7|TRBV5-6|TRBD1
TGTGCCAGCAGTTTGGGACGGGACAGGGTCCACGAGCAGTACTTC
CASSLGRDRVHEQYF
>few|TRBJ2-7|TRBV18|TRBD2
TGTGCCAGCTCACCAATGGCTAGCGGGAGGGGCCACGAGCAGTACTTC
CASSPMASGRGHEQYF
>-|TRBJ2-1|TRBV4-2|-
TGTGCCAGCAGCCAAGTAACTCCCTCTCTTGAGCAGTTCTTC
CASSQVTPSLEQFF
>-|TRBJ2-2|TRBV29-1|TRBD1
TGCAGCGTTCCGGGACAGGGAACCACCGGGGAGCTGTTTTTT
CSVPGQGTTGELFF
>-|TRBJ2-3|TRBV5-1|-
TGCGCCAGCAGGTCGGACTTCGGGGGAGATACGCAGTATTTT
CASRSDFGGDTQYF
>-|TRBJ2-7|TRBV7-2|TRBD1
TGTGCCAGCAGCTTAGCTCGGACAGGCCCCCCTGACGAGCAGTACTTC
CASSLARTGPPDEQYF
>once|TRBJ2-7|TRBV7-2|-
TGTGCCAGCAGCTCAACGGTTTACTTCGAGCAGTACTTC
CASSSTVYFEQYF
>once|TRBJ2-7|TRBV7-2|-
TGTGCCAGCAGCTGGTCACTATACGAGCAGTACTTC
CASSWSLYEQYF
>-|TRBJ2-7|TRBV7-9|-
TGTGCCAGCAGCGAGTTGGCCTACGAGCAGTACTTC
CASSELAYEQYF
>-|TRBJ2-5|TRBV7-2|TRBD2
TGTGCCAGCCGTCGGACTAGCGGGAAGGGGGAGACCCAGTACTTC
CASRRTSGKGETQYF
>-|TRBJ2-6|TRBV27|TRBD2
TGTGCCAGCAGTCCCGGGGGGTCCTCTGGGGCCAACGTCCTGACTTTC
CASSPGGSSGANVLTF
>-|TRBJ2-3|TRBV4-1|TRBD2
TGCGCCAGCAGCCAAGTGCCCGGGGGACTAGCGGCTAGCACAGATACGCAGTATTTT
CASSQVPGGLAASTDTQYF
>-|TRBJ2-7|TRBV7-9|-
TGTGCCAGCCCCCCCTCCCGCGGGGACGAGCAGTACTTC
CASPPSRGDEQYF
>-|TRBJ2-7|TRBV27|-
TGTGCCAGCAGTTTAAGGCAGGGGCCATCCTACGAGCAGTACTTC
CASSLRQGPSYEQYF
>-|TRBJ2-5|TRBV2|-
TGTGCCAGCAGCCGCGGGACGCACGGGGAGACCCAGTACTTC
CASSRGTHGETQYF
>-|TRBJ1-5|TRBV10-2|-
TGCGCCAGCAGTGAGCGGGTGGGGGCGAATCAGCCCCAGCATTTT
CASSERVGANQPQHF
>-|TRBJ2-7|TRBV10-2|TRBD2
TGCGCCAGCAGGCCGGGACTAGGGCTGACCGAGCAGTACTTC
CASRPGLGLTEQYF
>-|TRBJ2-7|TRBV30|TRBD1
TGTGCCTGGAGCGACAGGGCGGTTGGCGAGCAGTACTTC
CAWSDRAVGEQYF
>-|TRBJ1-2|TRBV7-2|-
TGTGCCAGCAGCTTAGGGGTGACAGACTATGGCTACACCTTC
CASSLGVTDYGYTF
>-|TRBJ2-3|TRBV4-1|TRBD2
TGCGCCAGCAGACAGGGGCTAGCGGGATACCATACGCAGTATTTT
CASRQGLAGYHTQYF